This entry lists 3 T cell receptor beta chains sequenced from one sample in a study of cytotoxic CD8 clonotypes in ibrutinib-treated CLL. Repertoires were generated with immunoSEQ multiplex PCR, while TCRdb's copy carries only in-frame clones and drops some. The table records around 130,000 clones, under 90% of them present only once. The starting material was PBMCs, obtained after 24 months of ibrutinib treatment. The receptors were gathered from a human donor with chronic lymphocytic leukemia.

J is TRBJ1-3 and V is TRBV5-4; the D gene is possibly TRBD1 (5 bases). CDR1 and CDR2 (germline): SGHNT, YYREEE (reference sequence). The CDR3 has 16 residues. The V end lost 0 bases, the J end lost 2 bases, and 12 bases lay between the germline ends. The CDR3 bases are TGTGCCAGCAGCTTGGACCGGCAGGGAGCTGGAAACACCATATATTTT. Translated: CASSLDRQGAGNTIYF.

V gene TRBV18 combines with J gene TRBJ2-1; D is ambiguous. Looked up from germline, CDR1 is KGHSH and CDR2 is LQKENI. The CDR3 is 17 residues long. Trimming removed 0 bases at V and 10 bases at J, with 22 bases between. CDR3 region: CASSPPPGSRFLWEQFF. The CDR3 DNA follows: TGTGCCAGCTCACCACCGCCAGGAAGCCGGTTTTTGTGGGAGCAGTTCTTC.

This chain links TRBV6-1 with TRBJ1-4; D perhaps matches TRBD1 (5 bases). Trimming removed 7 bases at V and 8 bases at J, with 8 bases between. Germline V gives CDR1 MNHNS, CDR2 SASEGT. CDR3 size: 11 residues. CDR3 amino acids: CASTGLEKLFF. As DNA, the CDR3 is TGTGCCAGCACGGGGCTCGAAAAACTGTTTTTT.